These 21 T cell receptor beta chains originate from one sample sequenced in a study of blood T cells in healthy people across ages. Combining a sample-barcoded 5' primer with a J-beta primer mix, a second PCR ran for roughly 7 to 11 cycles. TCRdb reprocessed the 5' RACE reads via MiXCR and lists one record per CDR3 protein. The table lists about 1,500,000 distinct CDR3 sequences, 40% to 50% of them singletons. The sequenced sample was blood. Source of these receptors: a woman aged 18-30 years in good health.

V gene TRBV11-2 combines with J gene TRBJ1-2; TRBD1 agrees at 10 bases. The ends lost 2 bases at V and 2 bases at J; junction bases unmatched: 5. The CDR3 runs to 16 residues. Germline loops: CDR1 SGHAT, CDR2 FQNNGV. The chain's CDR3 is CASSLYGGQGNYGYTF. The DNA for the CDR3 is TGTGCCAGCAGCTTATACGGGGGACAGGGGAACTATGGCTACACCTTC. Using reference TRBV11-2 and TRBJ1-2 for the parts outside the CDR3, the full variable domain is EAGVAQSPRYKIIEKRQSVAFWCNPISGHATLYWYQQILGQGPKLLIQFQNNGVVDDSQLPKDRFSAERLKGVDSTLKIQPAKLEDSAVYLCASSLYGGQGNYGYTFGSGTRLTVV.

This chain uses TRBV2 with TRBJ2-4; the match to TRBD1 covers 8 bases. The DNA end favors TRBJ2-7, so the J call may be wrong. CDR3 size: 13 residues. CDR1 is SNHLY and CDR2 is FYNNEI in the germline V gene. Here the CDR3 DNA reads TGTGCCAGCTTACAGGGGGTGCGCTACGAGCAGTACTTC. It specifies CASLQGVRYEQYF.

The chain uses TRBV7-9 and TRBJ2-5; D tentatively fits TRBD1 or TRBD2 (5 bases each). Trimming stripped 5 bases from V and 5 bases from J, with 15 bases between. The CDR3 is 14 amino acids. CDR1 is SEHNR and CDR2 is FQNEAQ in the germline V gene (reference sequence). CDR3 in DNA: TGTGCCAGCAGCCCGGGACCAAAGGGGGAGACCCAGTACTTC. Amino acid sequence: CASSPGPKGETQYF.

This chain connects TRBV27 to TRBJ2-7; D unclear. In germline, CDR1 is MNHEY, CDR2 SMNVEV (reference sequence). Trimming stripped 0 bases from V and 7 bases from J, with 10 bases between. The CDR3 loop spans 13 amino acids. CDR3 coding DNA: TGTGCCAGCAGTTTATCACAGTACAATGAGCAGTACTTC. Encoded protein: CASSLSQYNEQYF.

This clonotype was counted only a few times. The V and J genes are TRBV15 and TRBJ2-5, with D maybe TRBD2 (6 bases). This CDR3 is 14 amino acids long. The germline V and J ends were trimmed by 4 bases and 5 bases, with 14 bases remaining between them. Germline CDR1 is LNHNV and CDR2 is YYDKDF (reference sequence). CDR3 DNA: TGTGCCACCAGCACAATGACGGGGGTTGAGACCCAGTACTTC. Translated, it gives CATSTMTGVETQYF.

This sequence joins TRBV5-1 and TRBJ1-2, with TRBD1 identical over 9 bases. The CDR3 has 15 amino acids. Germline CDR1 SGHRS, CDR2 YFSETQ. V shed 5 bases and J 0 bases; nucleotides not matched to a gene: 5. CDR3 DNA: TGCGCCAGCAGAGAACAGGGGGCGGCTAACTATGGCTACACCTTC. Amino acids: CASREQGAANYGYTF.

V usage is TRBV28 and J usage is TRBJ2-7, with 10 nucleotides matching TRBD1. The CDR3 contains 15 residues. Losses at the gene ends were 6 bases for V and 2 bases for J; bases not matched to a gene: 7. In germline, CDR1 is MDHEN, CDR2 SYDVKM. CDR3 sequence (DNA): TGTGCCAGCAGGCGACCGGGACAGGGGACCTACGAGCAGTACTTC. Encoded protein: CASRRPGQGTYEQYF.

With respect to this clonotype: A clone one base away is much larger, so this may be a read error. This chain joins TRBV28 and TRBJ2-7; no definite D call. Trimming cost V 1 base and J 12 bases, with 13 bases left between them. The V gene's germline CDR1 is MDHEN and CDR2 SYDVKM. This CDR3 has 12 residues. The DNA for the CDR3 is TGTGCCAGCAGTTTATTACGAGAGACCCGGTACTTC. Translated, it gives CASSLLRETRYF. Combining the CDR3 with reference TRBV28 and TRBJ2-7 gives the whole variable domain DVKVTQSSRYLVKRTGEKVFLECVQDMDHENMFWYRQDPGLGLRLIYFSYDVKMKEKGDIPEGYSVSREKKERFSLILESASTNQTSMYLCASSLLRETRYFGPGTRLTVT.

This clonotype was detected only a few times. The rearrangement links TRBV18 to TRBJ2-3, with D hard to call. With 2 bases removed from V and 1 base from J, the gap between germline ends came to 10 bases. CDR1 KGHSH and CDR2 LQKENI come from the germline V gene. The CDR3 totals 15 residues. The CDR3 DNA reads TGTGCCAGCTCACCAGGGCAGCCCGGCACAGATACGCAGTATTTT. Its translation: CASSPGQPGTDTQYF. The full variable domain, rest sourced from reference TRBV18 and TRBJ2-3, is NAGVMQNPRHLVRRRGQEARLRCSPMKGHSHVYWYRQLPEEGLKFMVYLQKENIIDESGMPKERFSAEFPKEGPSILRIQQVVRGDSAAYFCASSPGQPGTDTQYFGPGTRLTVL.

This clonotype showed up just a few times. This chain links TRBV27 with TRBJ2-1; the D gene is possibly TRBD2 (9 bases). The ends were cut back, 4 bases at V and 3 bases at J, with 28 bases in the middle. CDR3 length: 20 residues. The germline V gene has CDR1 MNHEY and CDR2 SMNVEV (reference sequence). The CDR3 is CASSYFFRQGATSGYNEQFF. CDR3 coding DNA: TGTGCCAGCAGTTACTTTTTTCGGCAGGGGGCGACTAGCGGCTACAATGAGCAGTTCTTC.

The chain links TRBV28 to TRBJ1-2; TRBD1 might be the D (5 bases). CDR3 length: 13 residues. Per germline, CDR1 MDHEN and CDR2 SYDVKM. V was cut by 3 bases and J by 5 bases, with 10 bases left in between. The CDR3 DNA reads TGTGCCAGCAGTTTGGGGCACAGGTATGGCTACACCTTC. Translation gives CASSLGHRYGYTF.

CDR3 in DNA: TGCAGTGCTAGAGTTCAGAGCACAGATACGCAGTATTTT. Protein sequence: CSARVQSTDTQYF. V and J are TRBV20-1 and TRBJ2-3; D call uncertain. There are 13 residues in the CDR3. The germline gives CDR1 DFQATT, CDR2 SNEGSKA (reference sequence). Trimming shortened V by 1 base and J by 0 bases, and 5 bases separated the two germline ends.

This clonotype was observed many times. CDR3 DNA sequence: TGTGCCAGCAGTCCCAAGACAGGGGGCGCGTCCGGCTACACCTTC. Translating gives CASSPKTGGASGYTF. The genes are TRBV6-5 and TRBJ1-2, with 10 bases fitting TRBD1. The germline V gene encodes CDR1 MNHEY and CDR2 SVGAGI. The CDR3 covers 15 residues. V was clipped by 5 bases and J by 8 bases; unmatched bases: 11.

The V and J genes are TRBV30 and TRBJ1-1; 7 bases align to TRBD1. V gave up 2 bases and J gave up 11 bases; unmatched junction bases: 5. The germline CDR1 and CDR2 sequences are GTSNPN and SVGIG (reference sequence). CDR3 length: 11 residues. CDR3 loop: CAWSPDRAAFF. The CDR3 DNA reads as TGTGCCTGGAGTCCCGACAGGGCTGCTTTCTTT.

This rearrangement joins TRBV12-3 or TRBV12-4 to TRBJ2-3; D remains ambiguous. V was shortened by 3 bases and J by 0 bases, with 10 bases between the two germline ends. The CDR3 sequence is 15 residues long. CDR3 sequence: CASSLGKFSTDTQYF. The CDR3 DNA follows: TGTGCCAGCAGTTTGGGCAAATTTAGCACAGATACGCAGTATTTT.

This clonotype appeared a few times. V gene TRBV25-1 combines with J gene TRBJ2-5; 7 nucleotides agree with TRBD2. Trimming at V came to 2 bases and at J to 3 bases, leaving 9 bases not matched to a gene. Germline V CDR1 and CDR2: MGHDK, SYGVNS. The CDR3 covers 16 residues. CDR3 DNA: TGTGCCAGCAGTGAAGGAGGAGCGGGGACCAAAGAGACCCAGTACTTC. The encoded protein is CASSEGGAGTKETQYF.

This clonotype was detected a few times. The rearrangement uses TRBV28 and TRBJ2-5; 8 bases line up with TRBD1. This CDR3 comprises 14 residues. Trimming cost V 5 bases and J 4 bases; bases outside gene matches: 6. The germline CDR1 and CDR2 sequences are MDHEN and SYDVKM. The chain's CDR3 is CASSPTGELETQYF. CDR3 DNA: TGTGCCAGCAGTCCGACAGGGGAATTAGAGACCCAGTACTTC.

Notes on this clonotype: A much larger clone differs by one base, so this may be a read error. The chain is built from TRBV28 and TRBJ2-7; D ambiguous. Germline CDR1 is MDHEN and CDR2 is SYDVKM. This CDR3 is 11 amino acids long. Between the trimmed V and J ends, which lost 7 bases and 3 bases, there was a span of 7 bases. The CDR3 nucleotides are TGTGCCAGCACTCCCTACTACGAGCAGTACTTC. As protein: CASTPYYEQYF. The whole variable domain, filled in from reference TRBV28 and TRBJ2-7, reads DVKVTQSSRYLVKRTGEKVFLECVQDMDHENMFWYRQDPGLGLRLIYFSYDVKMKEKGDIPEGYSVSREKKERFSLILESASTNQTSMYLCASTPYYEQYFGPGTRLTVT.

The rearrangement links TRBV20-1 to TRBJ2-7; a possible D gene is TRBD1 (6 bases). With 8 bases removed from V and 7 bases from J, the gap between germline ends came to 21 bases. Germline CDR1 DFQATT, CDR2 SNEGSKA (reference sequence). The CDR3 has 13 residues. The CDR3: CSTRQAPSNEQYF. Here the CDR3 DNA reads TGCAGTACCCGACAGGCCCCCTCCAATGAGCAGTACTTC.

The rearrangement links TRBV7-9 to TRBJ2-7; D is ambiguous. The CDR3 extends over 15 amino acids. Germline CDR1 is SEHNR and CDR2 is FQNEAQ (reference sequence). V was trimmed by 5 bases and J by 0 bases, leaving 14 bases between them. Here the CDR3 DNA reads TGTGCCAGCAGCCCGTCCGGTAAGATCTCCTACGAGCAGTACTTC. This gives the protein CASSPSGKISYEQYF.

The V call is TRBV6-6, the J call TRBJ1-5; 7 bases match TRBD1. There are 15 residues in the CDR3. V gave up 7 bases and J gave up 1 base; unmatched junction bases: 7. Germline lookup yields CDR1 MNHNY and CDR2 SVGAGI (reference sequence). As DNA, the CDR3 is TGTGCCAGCATCGCCGACAGGGACAGCAATCAGCCCCAGCATTTT. It is translated as CASIADRDSNQPQHF.